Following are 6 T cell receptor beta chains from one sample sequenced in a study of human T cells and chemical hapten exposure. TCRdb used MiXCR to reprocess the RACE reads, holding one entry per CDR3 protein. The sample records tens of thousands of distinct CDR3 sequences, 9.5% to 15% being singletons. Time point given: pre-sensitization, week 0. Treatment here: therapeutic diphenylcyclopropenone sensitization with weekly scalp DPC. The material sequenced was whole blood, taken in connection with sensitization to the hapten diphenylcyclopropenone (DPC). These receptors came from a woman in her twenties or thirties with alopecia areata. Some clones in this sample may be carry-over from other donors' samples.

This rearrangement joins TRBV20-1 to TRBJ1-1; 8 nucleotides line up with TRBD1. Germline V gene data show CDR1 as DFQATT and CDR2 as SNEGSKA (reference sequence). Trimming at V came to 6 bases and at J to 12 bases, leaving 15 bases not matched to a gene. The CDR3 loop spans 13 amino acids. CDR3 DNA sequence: TGCAGTGCCCACGCAGGGGGCGAGGGTACCCCTTTCTTT. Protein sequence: CSAHAGGEGTPFF.

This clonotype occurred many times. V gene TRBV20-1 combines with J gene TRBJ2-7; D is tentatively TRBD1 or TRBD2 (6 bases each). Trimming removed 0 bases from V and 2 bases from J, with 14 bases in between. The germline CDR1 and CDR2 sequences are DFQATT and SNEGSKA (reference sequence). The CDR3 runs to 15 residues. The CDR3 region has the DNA TGCAGTGCTAGAGATGCGGGACACGCAGCCTACGAGCAGTACTTC. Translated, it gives CSARDAGHAAYEQYF.

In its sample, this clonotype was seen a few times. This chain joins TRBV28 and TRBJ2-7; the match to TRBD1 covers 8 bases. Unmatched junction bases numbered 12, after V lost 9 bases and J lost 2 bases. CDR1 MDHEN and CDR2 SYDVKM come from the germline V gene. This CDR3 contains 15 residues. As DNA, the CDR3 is TGTGCCAGTGAGGCGGAAGACAGGGGCACCTACGAGCAGTACTTC. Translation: CASEAEDRGTYEQYF.

As DNA, the CDR3 is TGTGCCACCTCGGGACTTTACACAGATACGCAGTATTTT. The encoded protein is CATSGLYTDTQYF. The rearrangement links TRBV28 to TRBJ2-3; perhaps TRBD2 as D (6 bases). From germline, CDR1 is MDHEN and CDR2 SYDVKM. V was shortened by 10 bases and J by 2 bases, with 13 bases between the two germline ends. The CDR3 length is 13 residues.

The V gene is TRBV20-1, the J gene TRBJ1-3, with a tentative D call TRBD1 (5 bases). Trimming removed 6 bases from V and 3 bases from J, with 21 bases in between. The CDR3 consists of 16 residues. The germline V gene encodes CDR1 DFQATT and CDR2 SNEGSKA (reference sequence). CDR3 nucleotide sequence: TGCAGTGCCTCCGATTTGGGACGGAACTATGGAAACACCATATATTTT. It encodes CSASDLGRNYGNTIYF.

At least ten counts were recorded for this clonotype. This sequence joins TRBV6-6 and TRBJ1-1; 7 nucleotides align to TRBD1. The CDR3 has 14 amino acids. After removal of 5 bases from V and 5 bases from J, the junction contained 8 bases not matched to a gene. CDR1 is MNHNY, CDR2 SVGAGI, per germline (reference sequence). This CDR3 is CASSHRQGGTEAFF. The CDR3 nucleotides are TGTGCCAGCAGTCATCGACAGGGAGGGACTGAAGCTTTCTTT.